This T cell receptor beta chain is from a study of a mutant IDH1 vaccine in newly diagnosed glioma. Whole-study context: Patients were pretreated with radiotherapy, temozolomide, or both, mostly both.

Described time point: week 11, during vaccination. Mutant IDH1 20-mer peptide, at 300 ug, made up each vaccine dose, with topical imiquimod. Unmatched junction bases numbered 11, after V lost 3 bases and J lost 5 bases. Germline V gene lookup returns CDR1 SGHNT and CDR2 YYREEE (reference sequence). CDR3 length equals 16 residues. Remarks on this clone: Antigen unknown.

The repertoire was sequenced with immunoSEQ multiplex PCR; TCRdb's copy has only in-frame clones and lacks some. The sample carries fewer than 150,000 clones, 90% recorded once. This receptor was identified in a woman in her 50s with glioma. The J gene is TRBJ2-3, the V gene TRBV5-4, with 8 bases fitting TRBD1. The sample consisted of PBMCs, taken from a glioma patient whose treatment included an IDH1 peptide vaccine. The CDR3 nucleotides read TGTGCCAGCAGCTACCACAGGGGGAGTAGGGTAGATACGCAGTATTTT. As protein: CASSYHRGSRVDTQYF.